The 25 T cell receptor beta chains given below trace back to one sample, sequenced in a study of control samples from healthy donors and cancer patients. Measured with immunoSEQ multiplex PCR; TCRdb has only the in-frame clones, and not every one. The table includes roughly 120,000 clones, more than 75% detected once. Sequences were obtained from blood. The receptor source for this set is a man aged 30-40 years in good health.

This chain connects TRBV6-5 to TRBJ1-5, with D perhaps TRBD1 (5 bases). CDR1 is MNHEY, CDR2 SVGAGI, per germline. This CDR3 region has 15 residues. Between the trimmed V and J ends, which lost 2 bases and 4 bases, there was a span of 12 bases. CDR3 sequence: CASSYRAGGNQPQHF. For the CDR3, the DNA is TGTGCCAGCAGTTACCGGGCCGGGGGGAATCAGCCCCAGCATTTT.

This clone was found a few times. The V and J genes are TRBV12-3 or TRBV12-4 and TRBJ2-5; D unresolved. V was clipped by 1 base and J by 1 base, with 1 base between them. This CDR3 is 12 amino acids long. The CDR3 bases are TGTGCCAGCAGTTTAGGCCAAGAGACCCAGTACTTC. Its protein product is CASSLGQETQYF.

A few counts support this clone. The chain links TRBV7-9 to TRBJ1-2, with TRBD1 matching over 7 bases. From germline, CDR1 is SEHNR and CDR2 FQNEAQ (reference sequence). CDR3 length: 13 residues. V shed 6 bases and J 2 bases; nucleotides not matched to a gene: 3. The CDR3 DNA sequence: TGTGCCAGCAGTCGGGACAGCAACTATGGCTACACCTTC. It specifies CASSRDSNYGYTF.

The gene calls are TRBV3-1 (or the pseudogene TRBV3-2) and TRBJ2-2; 11 bases map to TRBD1. V lost 2 bases and J lost 6; bases outside the gene matches: 8. The CDR3 consists of 17 residues. Germline-derived CDR1 and CDR2 are LGHDT and YNNKEL (reference sequence). In DNA form, the CDR3 reads TGTGCCAGCAGCCAACTGGGACAGGGGGTAAGGGCCGGGGAGCTGTTTTTT. Protein: CASSQLGQGVRAGELFF.

This chain joins TRBV5-6 and TRBJ2-7; 7 bases agree with TRBD1. This CDR3 has 14 amino acids. Germline loops: CDR1 SGHDT, CDR2 YYEEEE. Losses at the gene ends were 4 bases for V and 0 bases for J; bases not matched to a gene: 4. The CDR3 spells CASSEYRGSYEQYV. The CDR3 nucleotides read TGTGCCAGCAGCGAATACAGGGGCTCCTACGAGCAGTACGTC.

This clone was counted only a few times. The chain is built from TRBV6-1 and TRBJ1-4, with 10 bases lining up with TRBD1. The CDR3 contains 17 residues. V was clipped by 3 bases and J by 2 bases; unmatched bases: 6. Germline loops: CDR1 MNHNS, CDR2 SASEGT. CDR3 coding DNA: TGTGCCAGCAGTGACGTAAGGGGACAGGGGACTAATGAAAAACTGTTTTTT. Translation: CASSDVRGQGTNEKLFF.

DNA of the CDR3: TGTGCCAGCACCGAAGCCGGGCCAGGAGCACAGCCCCAGCATTTT. This encodes CASTEAGPGAQPQHF. The chain joins TRBV2 to TRBJ1-5; D is unresolved. Germline V lookup: CDR1 SNHLY, CDR2 FYNNEI. Deletions cut 7 bases from V and 7 bases from J, with 20 bases between. This CDR3 has 15 amino acids. Based on the CDR3 plus reference TRBV2 and TRBJ1-5, the full variable domain is EPEVTQTPSHQVTQMGQEVILRCVPISNHLYFYWYRQILGQKVEFLVSFYNNEISEKSEIFDDQFSVERPDGSNFTLKIRSTKLEDSAMYFCASTEAGPGAQPQHFGDGTRLSIL.

The chain links TRBV19 to TRBJ2-4; TRBD1 aligns across 7 bases. V lost 5 bases to trimming and J lost 6 bases; unmatched junction nucleotides: 4. Germline loops: CDR1 LNHDA, CDR2 SQIVND (reference sequence). The CDR3 consists of 13 residues. CDR3 amino acids: CASSFRQGNIQYF. As DNA, the CDR3 is TGTGCCAGTAGTTTTAGACAGGGAAACATTCAGTACTTC.

This sequence joins TRBV25-1 and TRBJ2-3; 11 nucleotides align to TRBD2. The J segment lost 2 bases and the V segment lost 1 base, leaving 2 bases of the junction unmatched. CDR3 length: 16 residues. Germline-derived CDR1 and CDR2 are MGHDK and SYGVNS. The CDR3 DNA reads TGTGCCAGCAGTGAATCTAGCGGGGGGCACACAGATACGCAGTATTTT. Amino acid sequence: CASSESSGGHTDTQYF.

The chain couples TRBV7-9 to TRBJ1-1; D unresolved. The length of the CDR3 is 14 residues. Germline CDR1 is SEHNR and CDR2 is FQNEAQ (reference sequence). Trimming took 3 bases from V and 1 from J, leaving 9 bases between them. CDR3 in DNA: TGTGCCAGCAGCTTTTGGACGGAGAACACTGAAGCTTTCTTT. Its protein product is CASSFWTENTEAFF.

The chain links TRBV7-9 to TRBJ2-1, with TRBD2 matching over 9 bases. CDR1 SEHNR and CDR2 FQNEAQ come from the germline V gene (reference sequence). The CDR3 runs to 18 residues. V was pared by 2 bases and J by 4 bases, with 12 bases of the junction left unmatched. This chain's CDR3 is CASSLFGGGAVFYNEQFF. For the CDR3, the DNA is TGTGCCAGCAGCTTATTTGGCGGGGGGGCTGTTTTTTACAATGAGCAGTTCTTC.

The chain carries TRBV14 and TRBJ1-6; D unclear. Trimming cost V 3 bases and J 0 bases, with 3 bases left between them. Germline V gives CDR1 SGHDN, CDR2 FVKESK. The CDR3 covers 14 residues. The CDR3 DNA follows: TGTGCCAGCAGCCACCGCTCCTATAATTCACCCCTCCACTTT. Amino acid sequence: CASSHRSYNSPLHF.

The V gene is TRBV6-1, the J gene TRBJ2-7; D perhaps matches TRBD1 (5 bases). Trimming shortened V by 2 bases and J by 4 bases, and 9 bases separated the two germline ends. The CDR3 covers 13 residues. The germline V gene has CDR1 MNHNS and CDR2 SASEGT. CDR3 DNA sequence: TGTGCCAGCAGTGAACGACAGCGATACGAGCAGTACGTC. It translates to CASSERQRYEQYV.

The chain carries TRBV10-3 and TRBJ2-4; D unresolved. This CDR3 spans 12 amino acids. The germline gives CDR1 ENHRY, CDR2 SYGVKD. Trimming left V 5 bases short and J 9 bases short, with 11 bases between. The CDR3: CAISQDQSIQYF. The CDR3 region has the DNA TGTGCCATCAGTCAGGACCAGAGCATTCAGTACTTC.

The chain has TRBV24-1 and TRBJ2-2; tentatively, D is TRBD1 or TRBD2 (5 bases each). CDR3 length: 15 residues. With 7 bases removed from V and 5 bases from J, the gap between germline ends came to 16 bases. Germline CDR1 is KGHDR and CDR2 is SFDVKD. The CDR3 bases are TGTGCCACCAGGGCTGCCCAGGGAGAAACCGGGGAGCTGTTTTTT. It encodes CATRAAQGETGELFF.

The chain is built from TRBV7-9 and TRBJ2-1; 7 bases are a match to TRBD1. The CDR3 has 15 residues. CDR1 is SEHNR and CDR2 is FQNEAQ in the germline V gene (reference sequence). V shed 5 bases and J 9 bases; nucleotides not matched to a gene: 13. CDR3 bases: TGTGCCAGCAGCCAACCCAAAGACAGGGCAAGTGAGCAGTTCTTC. This encodes CASSQPKDRASEQFF. Filled out from reference TRBV7-9 and TRBJ2-1, the complete variable domain reads DTGVSQNPRHKITKRGQNVTFRCDPISEHNRLYWYRQTLGQGPEFLTYFQNEAQLEKSRLLSDRFSAERPKGSFSTLEIQRTEQGDSAMYLCASSQPKDRASEQFFGPGTRLTVL.

The rearrangement uses TRBV5-1 and TRBJ2-7; D is unclear. The CDR3 is 13 residues long. With 0 bases removed from V and 5 bases from J, the gap between germline ends came to 9 bases. Germline V gene lookup returns CDR1 SGHRS and CDR2 YFSETQ. CDR3 in DNA: TGCGCCAGCAGCTTGGTCCCCCTCCACGAGCAGTACTTC. It yields the protein CASSLVPLHEQYF.

The chain is built from TRBV7-3 and TRBJ2-5; D not resolved. From germline, CDR1 is SGHTA and CDR2 FQGTGA. The length of the CDR3 is 15 residues. Deletions cut 0 bases from V and 5 bases from J, with 13 bases between. CDR3 in amino acids: CASSLTPLRRETQYF. The DNA of the CDR3 is TGTGCCAGCAGCTTAACTCCCCTGCGGCGTGAGACCCAGTACTTC.

V is TRBV2 and J is TRBJ1-6; D is unresolved. V was cut by 4 bases and J by 12 bases, with 16 bases left in between. The CDR3 runs 14 residues. Germline CDR1 is SNHLY and CDR2 is FYNNEI. This CDR3 reads CASSGFIEGGPLHF. The CDR3 DNA sequence: TGTGCCAGCAGTGGTTTTATAGAGGGCGGACCCCTCCACTTT.

The chain combines TRBV5-8 with TRBJ2-2; D possibly corresponds to TRBD1 (5 bases). Germline lookup yields CDR1 SGHTS and CDR2 YDEGEE. Trimming cost V 2 bases and J 6 bases, with 14 bases left between them. The CDR3 is 15 residues long. CDR3 in amino acids: CASSFVKGPSGELFF. CDR3 bases: TGTGCCAGCAGCTTCGTAAAGGGGCCCTCCGGGGAGCTGTTTTTT.

This clone is a singleton in its sample. The rearrangement joins TRBV3-1 (or the pseudogene TRBV3-2) to TRBJ1-2; the D is unclear. The CDR3 runs to 12 residues. The V end lost 3 bases, the J end lost 4 bases, and 6 bases lay between the germline ends. The germline V gene has CDR1 LGHDT and CDR2 YNNKEL (reference sequence). In nucleotides, the CDR3 is TGTGCCAGCAGCCAGGAGTTCTATGGCTACACCTTC. Translation: CASSQEFYGYTF.

The V call is TRBV2, the J call TRBJ2-3, with 8 bases fitting TRBD2. The CDR3 has 15 residues. The V gene's germline CDR1 is SNHLY and CDR2 FYNNEI. J lost 3 bases, V lost 4 bases, and 6 bases had no gene match. The CDR3: CASSVTSGLTDTQYF. The CDR3 nucleotides read TGTGCCAGCAGTGTCACTAGCGGATTGACAGATACGCAGTATTTT.

V is TRBV6-5 and J is TRBJ2-7; D gene unclear. The V and J ends lost 7 bases and 0 bases respectively, with 7 bases between them. From germline, CDR1 is MNHEY and CDR2 SVGAGI. The CDR3 has 12 amino acids. CDR3 nucleotide sequence: TGTGCCAGCAATGGGGACTCCTACGAGCAGTACTTC. Its translation is CASNGDSYEQYF.

The chain uses TRBV2 and TRBJ1-1; possibly TRBD1 for D (6 bases). Germline V gene lookup returns CDR1 SNHLY and CDR2 FYNNEI. V lost 7 bases and J 5 bases, leaving 11 bases between the germline ends. This CDR3 is built from 12 residues. This CDR3 reads CASISGQTEAFF. DNA for the CDR3: TGTGCCAGCATCTCCGGACAGACTGAAGCTTTCTTT.

The V gene is TRBV7-9, the J gene TRBJ1-1; D gene unclear. Looked up from germline, CDR1 is SEHNR and CDR2 is FQNEAQ (reference sequence). The CDR3 extends over 12 amino acids. The V end lost 5 bases, the J end lost 2 bases, and 6 bases lay between the germline ends. CDR3 region: CASSQSNTEAFF. For the CDR3, the DNA is TGTGCCAGCAGCCAGTCTAACACTGAAGCTTTCTTT.